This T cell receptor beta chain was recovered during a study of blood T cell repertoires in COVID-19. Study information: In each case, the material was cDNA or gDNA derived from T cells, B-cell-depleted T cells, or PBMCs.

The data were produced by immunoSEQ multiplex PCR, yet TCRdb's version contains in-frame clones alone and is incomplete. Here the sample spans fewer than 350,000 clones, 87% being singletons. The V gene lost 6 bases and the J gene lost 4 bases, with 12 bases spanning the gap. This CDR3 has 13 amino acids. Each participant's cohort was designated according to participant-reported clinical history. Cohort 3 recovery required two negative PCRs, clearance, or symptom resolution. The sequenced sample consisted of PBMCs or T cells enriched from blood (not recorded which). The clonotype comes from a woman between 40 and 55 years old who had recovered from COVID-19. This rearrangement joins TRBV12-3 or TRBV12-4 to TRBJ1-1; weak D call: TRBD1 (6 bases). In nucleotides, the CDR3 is TGTGCCAGCAGGGGACAATACCCCACTGAAGCTTTCTTT. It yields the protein CASRGQYPTEAFF.